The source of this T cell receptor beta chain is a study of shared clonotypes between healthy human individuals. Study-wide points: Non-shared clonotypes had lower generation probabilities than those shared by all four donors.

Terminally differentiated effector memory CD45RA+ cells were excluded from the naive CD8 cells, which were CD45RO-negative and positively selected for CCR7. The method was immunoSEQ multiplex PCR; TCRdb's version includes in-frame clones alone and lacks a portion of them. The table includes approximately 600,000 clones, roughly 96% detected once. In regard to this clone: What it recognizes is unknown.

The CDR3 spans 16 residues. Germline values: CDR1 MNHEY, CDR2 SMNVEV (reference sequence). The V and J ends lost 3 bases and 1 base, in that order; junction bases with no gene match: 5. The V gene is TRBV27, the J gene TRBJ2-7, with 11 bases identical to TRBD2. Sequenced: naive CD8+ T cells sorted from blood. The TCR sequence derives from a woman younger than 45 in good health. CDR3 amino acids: CASSLETSGTSYEQYF. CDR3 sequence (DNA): TGTGCCAGCAGTTTGGAGACTAGCGGGACTTCCTACGAGCAGTACTTC.